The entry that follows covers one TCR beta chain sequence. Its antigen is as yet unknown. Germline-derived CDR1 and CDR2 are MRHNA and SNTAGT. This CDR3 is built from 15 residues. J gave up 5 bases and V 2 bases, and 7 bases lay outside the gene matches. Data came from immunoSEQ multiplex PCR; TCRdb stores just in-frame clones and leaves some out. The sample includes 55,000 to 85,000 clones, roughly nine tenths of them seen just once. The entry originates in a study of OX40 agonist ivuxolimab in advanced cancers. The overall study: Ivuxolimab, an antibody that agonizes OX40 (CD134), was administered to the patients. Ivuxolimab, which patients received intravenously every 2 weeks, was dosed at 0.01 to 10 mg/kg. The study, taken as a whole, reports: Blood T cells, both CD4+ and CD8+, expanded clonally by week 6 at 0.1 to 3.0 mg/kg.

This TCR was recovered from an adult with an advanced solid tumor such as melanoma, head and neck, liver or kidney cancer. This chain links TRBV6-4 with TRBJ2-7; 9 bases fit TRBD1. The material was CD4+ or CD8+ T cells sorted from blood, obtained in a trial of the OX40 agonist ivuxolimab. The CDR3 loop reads CASSDRGTGFHEQYF. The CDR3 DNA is TGTGCCAGCAGTGACCGAGGGACAGGGTTTCACGAGCAGTACTTC.